The 10 T cell receptor beta chains presented below share a single source sample, sequenced in a study of blood T cells in healthy people across ages. Combining a sample-barcoded 5' primer with a J-beta primer mix, a second PCR ran for 7 to 11 cycles. TCRdb independently ran MiXCR on the 5' RACE reads; one entry per CDR3 protein. The sample has roughly 1,100,000 distinct CDR3 sequences; almost 25% are singletons. These records were also assigned to another study, of T cells of mothers and their children.

Sequencing was performed on blood. The receptors come from a girl aged 2 to 10 in good health.

The genes are TRBV5-5 and TRBJ2-5, with 7 positions matching TRBD1. The germline V gene encodes CDR1 SGHKS and CDR2 YYEKEE (reference sequence). With 3 bases clipped from V and 4 bases from J, the junction kept 3 bases outside the gene matches. The length of the CDR3 is 13 residues. Here the CDR3 DNA reads TGTGCCAGCAGCTATGGACAGGCAGAGACCCAGTACTTC. The encoded protein is CASSYGQAETQYF.

This clonotype was seen more than once but under ten times. The gene calls are TRBV11-1 and TRBJ2-5, with 8 bases identical to TRBD2. The J call is uncertain, as TRBJ2-1 better fits the DNA end. Germline-derived CDR1 and CDR2 are SGHAT and FQDESV (reference sequence). CDR3 length: 15 residues. The CDR3 protein is CASSFRERGKGEQFF. CDR3 DNA: TGTGCCAGCAGCTTCAGAGAGCGGGGGAAAGGTGAGCAGTTCTTC.

J is TRBJ2-5 and V is TRBV7-2; either TRBD1 or TRBD2 may supply D (5 bases each). The J call may be faulty, since TRBJ2-7 better matches the DNA end. The CDR3 runs 15 residues. Germline values: CDR1 SGHTA, CDR2 FQGNSA. The CDR3 sequence: CASSFWWGSSYEQYF. CDR3 nucleotides: TGTGCCAGCAGCTTTTGGTGGGGGAGCTCCTACGAGCAGTACTTC.

This clonotype was observed a few times. The chain uses TRBV9 and TRBJ1-5; D gene uncertain. V was trimmed by 4 bases and J by 5 bases, leaving 13 bases between them. Looked up from germline, CDR1 is SGDLS and CDR2 is YYNGEE. The CDR3 consists of 14 residues. CDR3 protein: CASSISWGDQPQHF. Here the CDR3 DNA reads TGTGCCAGCAGCATTAGCTGGGGAGATCAGCCCCAGCATTTT. The complete variable domain, with remaining parts taken from reference TRBV9 and TRBJ1-5, reads DSGVTQTPKHLITATGQRVTLRCSPRSGDLSVYWYQQSLDQGLQFLIQYYNGEERAKGNILERFSAQQFPDLHSELNLSSLELGDSALYFCASSISWGDQPQHFGDGTRLSIL.

This clonotype has a handful of counts. The junction and the germline gene differ at one end; a read error may be behind it. This chain joins TRBV7-9 and TRBJ1-4; no reliable D call. The CDR3 spans 14 residues. Germline V gives CDR1 SEHNR, CDR2 FQNEAQ (reference sequence). The DNA of the CDR3 is TGTGCCAGCAGCATGGGCCCGGCAGCCGAAAAACTGCTTTTT. Its translation: CASSMGPAAEKLLF.

The genes are TRBV29-1 and TRBJ2-1; possibly TRBD1 for D (7 bases). The ends were cut back, 3 bases at V and 5 bases at J, with 17 bases in the middle. The CDR3 sequence is 15 residues long. In germline, CDR1 is SQVTM, CDR2 ANQGSEA. The CDR3 nucleotides read TGCAGCGTTGATCCGGGGCAGGGGGAGGACAATGAGCAGTTCTTC. As protein: CSVDPGQGEDNEQFF.

V is TRBV28 and J is TRBJ1-1, with D maybe TRBD1 (6 bases). V was cut by 3 bases and J by 5 bases, with 13 bases left in between. Germline V gives CDR1 MDHEN, CDR2 SYDVKM. The CDR3 runs 14 residues. The CDR3 bases are TGTGCCAGCAGTTTTACTTCAGGGGTGACTGAAGCTTTCTTT. It is translated as CASSFTSGVTEAFF. The whole variable domain, filled in from reference TRBV28 and TRBJ1-1, reads DVKVTQSSRYLVKRTGEKVFLECVQDMDHENMFWYRQDPGLGLRLIYFSYDVKMKEKGDIPEGYSVSREKKERFSLILESASTNQTSMYLCASSFTSGVTEAFFGQGTRLTVV.

Points on this clonotype: The junction departs from germline at one end; a sequencing error may be responsible. The chain joins TRBV5-1 to TRBJ2-1; 10 nucleotides align to TRBD2. The CDR3 contains 15 residues. Per germline, CDR1 SGHRS and CDR2 YFSETQ. CDR3 DNA: TGCGCCAGCAGCCCGATGAGCGGGGGGGACTACGAGCTGTACTTC. Its protein is CASSPMSGGDYELYF. Full variable domain (missing parts from reference TRBV5-1 and TRBJ2-1): KAGVTQTPRYLIKTRGQQVTLSCSPISGHRSVSWYQQTPGQGLQFLFEYFSETQRNKGNFPGRFSGRQFSNSRSEMNVSTLELGDSALYLCASSPMSGGDYELYFGPGTRLTVL.

J is TRBJ2-5 and V is TRBV27; TRBD2 matches at 9 bases. After removal of 6 bases from V and 5 bases from J, the junction contained 7 bases not matched to a gene. CDR3 length equals 14 residues. Germline V gives CDR1 MNHEY, CDR2 SMNVEV (reference sequence). CDR3 sequence: CASRNSGGGETQYF. Here the CDR3 DNA reads TGTGCCAGCAGGAATAGCGGGGGCGGGGAGACCCAGTACTTC.

This clonotype was found a few times. The gene calls are TRBV4-1 and TRBJ1-2; perhaps TRBD1 as D (6 bases). The CDR3 is 14 amino acids. Trimming cost V 7 bases and J 4 bases, with 16 bases left between them. Germline-derived CDR1 and CDR2 are MGHRA and YSYEKL. The CDR3 spells CASNPTGVGYGYTF. CDR3 sequence (DNA): TGCGCCAGCAACCCGACAGGCGTGGGCTATGGCTACACCTTC.